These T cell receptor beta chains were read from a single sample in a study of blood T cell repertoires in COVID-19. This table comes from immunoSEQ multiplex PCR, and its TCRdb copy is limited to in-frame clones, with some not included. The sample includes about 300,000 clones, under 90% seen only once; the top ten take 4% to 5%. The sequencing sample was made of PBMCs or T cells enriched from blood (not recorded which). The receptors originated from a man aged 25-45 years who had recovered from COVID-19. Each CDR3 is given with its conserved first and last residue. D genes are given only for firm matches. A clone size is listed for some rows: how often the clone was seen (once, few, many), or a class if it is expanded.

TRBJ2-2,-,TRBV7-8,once,TGTGCCAGCAGCCGAACCTCAACCGGGGAACAAGAGCTGTTTTTT,CASSRTSTGEQELFF
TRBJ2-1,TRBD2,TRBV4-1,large,TGCGCCAGCAGCCCGCTAGCGGGGGGTACAAATGAGCAGTTCTTC,CASSPLAGGTNEQFF
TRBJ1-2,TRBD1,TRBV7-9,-,TGTGCCAGCAGCAAATCGAGTCCGGCAGGGGGACATGGCTACACCTTC,CASSKSSPAGGHGYTF
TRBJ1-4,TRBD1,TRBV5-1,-,TGCGCCAGCAGGGGACAGGGGGCCATTAATGAAAAACTGTTTTTT,CASRGQGAINEKLFF
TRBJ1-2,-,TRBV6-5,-,TGTGCCAGCAGTTCTCCAGGGGTACTTGGCTACACCTTC,CASSSPGVLGYTF
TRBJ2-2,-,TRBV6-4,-,TGTGCCAGCAGTACTAGAGAATACACCGGGGAGCTGTTTTTT,CASSTREYTGELFF
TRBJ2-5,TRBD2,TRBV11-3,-,TGTGCCAGCAGCTGGGGACTAGCCACCCAAGAGACCCAGTACTTC,CASSWGLATQETQYF
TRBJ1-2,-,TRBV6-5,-,TGTGCCAGCAGCCTACCAGGGGCCGGAGGCTACACCTTC,CASSLPGAGGYTF
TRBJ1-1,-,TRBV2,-,TGTGCCAGCAGTGGGAGAGGCGACAACACTGAAGCTTTCTTT,CASSGRGDNTEAFF
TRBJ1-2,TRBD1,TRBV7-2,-,TGTGCCAGCAGCCCTCCGGGACAGGGGTATGGCTACACCTTC,CASSPPGQGYGYTF
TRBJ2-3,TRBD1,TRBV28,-,TGTGCCAGCAGGGAGGGACAGGGGGGCACAGATACGCAGTATTTT,CASREGQGGTDTQYF
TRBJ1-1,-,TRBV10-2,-,TGCGCCAGCAGTGATGGGGTAGGGGGCACTGAAGCTTTCTTT,CASSDGVGGTEAFF
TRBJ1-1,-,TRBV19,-,TGTGCCACCACCCTGGGGCATCTGAACACTGAAGCTTTCTTT,CATTLGHLNTEAFF
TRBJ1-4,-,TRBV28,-,TGTGCCAGCAGTTTTTACAGTGATAATGAAAAACTGTTTTTT,CASSFYSDNEKLFF
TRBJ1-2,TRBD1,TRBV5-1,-,TGCGCCAGCAGCTTGGGGACAGGGGAGTCCTATGGCTACACCTTC,CASSLGTGESYGYTF
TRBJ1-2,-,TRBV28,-,TGTGCCAGCAGTTCCCCCCGGGGAAGAGGGGGCTACACCTTC,CASSSPRGRGGYTF
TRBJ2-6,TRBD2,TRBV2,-,TGTGCCAGCAGTGAAAATCGGGGGGGAGGGGCCAACGTCCTGACTTTC,CASSENRGGGANVLTF
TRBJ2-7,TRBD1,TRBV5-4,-,TGTGCCAGCAGCTTCCGGGACAGGGGATACTACGAGCAGTACTTC,CASSFRDRGYYEQYF
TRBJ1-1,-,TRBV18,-,TGTGCCAGCTCACTCGACTTGAACACTGAAGCTTTCTTT,CASSLDLNTEAFF
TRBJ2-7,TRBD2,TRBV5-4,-,TGTGCCAGCAGCTTCGGAGCTAGCGGGGGCTACGAGCAGTACTTC,CASSFGASGGYEQYF
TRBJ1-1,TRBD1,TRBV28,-,TGTGCCAGCAGTCCCGCGCAGGGGGCGAGGATGAACACTGAAGCTTTCTTT,CASSPAQGARMNTEAFF
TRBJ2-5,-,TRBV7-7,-,TGTGCTAGCAGCTTGAACAGGGCCCAAGAGACCCAGTACTTC,CASSLNRAQETQYF
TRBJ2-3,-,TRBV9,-,TGTGCCAGCAGCGTACTGCGTTCCCCAGATACGCAGTATTTT,CASSVLRSPDTQYF
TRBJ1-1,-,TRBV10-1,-,TGCGCCAGCACAACGAGTGGTGCGACTGAAGCTTTCTTT,CASTTSGATEAFF
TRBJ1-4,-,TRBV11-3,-,TGTGCCAGCAGCCCTACCTATACGGGATATAATGAAAAACTGTTTTTT,CASSPTYTGYNEKLFF
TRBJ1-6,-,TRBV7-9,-,TGTGCCAGCGCAGGGGCGGTGGCCCTCCACTTT,CASAGAVALHF
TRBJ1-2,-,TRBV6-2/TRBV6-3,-,TGTGCCAGCAGTGGGGACACCACGAGAGGCTACACCTTC,CASSGDTTRGYTF
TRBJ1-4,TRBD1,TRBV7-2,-,TGTGCCAGCAGCTCCCACAGGGGTATTGGCGAAAAACTGTTTTTT,CASSSHRGIGEKLFF
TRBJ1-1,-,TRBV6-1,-,TGTGCCAGCAGTGGGCCTGCCCCTCCTCAAAACACTGAAGCTTTCTTT,CASSGPAPPQNTEAFF
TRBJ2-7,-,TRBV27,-,TGTGCCAGCAGTTTAAGTGGGGGGGAGCAGTACTTC,CASSLSGGEQYF
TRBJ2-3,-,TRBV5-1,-,TGCGCCAGCAGCCCGCTGGGTCTAGTCCTACCCACAGATACGCAGTATTTT,CASSPLGLVLPTDTQYF
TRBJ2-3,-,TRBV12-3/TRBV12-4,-,TGTGCCAGCAGTTTAGTAAGCACAGATACGCAGTATTTT,CASSLVSTDTQYF
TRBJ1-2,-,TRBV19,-,TGTGCCAGTAGAACGCTGGCAACAGATATTTATGGCTACACCTTC,CASRTLATDIYGYTF
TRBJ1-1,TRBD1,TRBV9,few,TGTGCCAGCAGCGGGCGACAGGGGGTAGGGAACACTGAAGCTTTCTTT,CASSGRQGVGNTEAFF
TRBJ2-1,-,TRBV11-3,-,TGTGCCAGCAGCTTCAGATACAATGAGCAGTTCTTC,CASSFRYNEQFF
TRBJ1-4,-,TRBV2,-,TGTGCCAGCAGTGGAGGGACACCAAAGCTGTTTTTT,CASSGGTPKLFF
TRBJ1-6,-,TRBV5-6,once,TGTGCCAGCAGCGAACCGGACAGACCCAATTCACCCCTCCACTTT,CASSEPDRPNSPLHF
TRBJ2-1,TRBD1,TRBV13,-,TGTGCCAGCAGAAGGACAGGAACCTACAATGAGCAGTTCTTC,CASRRTGTYNEQFF